This T cell receptor (beta chain) is from a study of blood T cell repertoires in COVID-19. Study as a whole: The study drew acute and convalescent COVID-19 samples from the United States, Italy and Spain. The analysed material was cDNA or gDNA that came from T cells, B-cell-depleted T cells, or PBMCs.

Under the authors' procedure: Researchers report that nucleated cell counts were estimated from reference gene primer amplification. The data were produced by immunoSEQ multiplex PCR, yet TCRdb's version contains in-frame clones alone and is incomplete. The V and J calls and clone size were taken over from that table, and D and trimming were inferred from the DNA. The sample holds more than 400,000 clones; approximately 85% are singletons and the top ten take approximately 3.4%. Germline CDR1 reads LNHDA; CDR2 reads SQIVND (reference sequence). The CDR3 runs to 16 residues. V dropped 7 bases and J dropped 5; count of bases not matched to a gene: 14.

The chain carries TRBV19 and TRBJ2-7, with 10 bases fitting TRBD1. This sequence originates from a human donor in a cohort sampled during active COVID-19. The sample taken for sequencing was peripheral blood. The CDR3 region has the DNA TGTGCCAGTACCCTCCAACCGGACAGGGGGTTCGACGAGCAGTACTTC. It specifies CASTLQPDRGFDEQYF.